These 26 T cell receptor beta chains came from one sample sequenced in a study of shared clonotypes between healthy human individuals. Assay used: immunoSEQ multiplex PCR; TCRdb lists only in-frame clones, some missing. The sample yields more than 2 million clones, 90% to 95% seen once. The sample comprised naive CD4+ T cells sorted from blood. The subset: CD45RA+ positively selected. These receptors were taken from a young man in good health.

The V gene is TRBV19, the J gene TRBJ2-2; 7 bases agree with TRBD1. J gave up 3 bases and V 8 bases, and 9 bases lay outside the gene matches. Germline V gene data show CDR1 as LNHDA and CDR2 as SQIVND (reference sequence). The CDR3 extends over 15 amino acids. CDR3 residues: CASSTGISDTGELFF. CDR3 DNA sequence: TGTGCCAGTTCGACAGGGATTTCAGACACCGGGGAGCTGTTTTTT.

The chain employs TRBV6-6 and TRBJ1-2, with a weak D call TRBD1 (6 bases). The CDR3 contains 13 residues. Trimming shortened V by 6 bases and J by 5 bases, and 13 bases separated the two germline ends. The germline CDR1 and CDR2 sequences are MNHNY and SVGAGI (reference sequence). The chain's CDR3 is CASSLGQSYGYTF. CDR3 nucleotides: TGTGCCAGCAGCCTCGGACAGTCGTATGGCTACACCTTC.

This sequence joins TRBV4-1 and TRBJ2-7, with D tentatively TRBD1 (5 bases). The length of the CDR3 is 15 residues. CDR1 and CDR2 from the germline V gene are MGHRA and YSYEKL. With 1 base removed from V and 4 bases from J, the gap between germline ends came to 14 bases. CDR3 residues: CASSQGVGPLYEQYF. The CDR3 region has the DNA TGCGCCAGCAGCCAAGGGGTGGGGCCTCTATACGAGCAGTACTTC.

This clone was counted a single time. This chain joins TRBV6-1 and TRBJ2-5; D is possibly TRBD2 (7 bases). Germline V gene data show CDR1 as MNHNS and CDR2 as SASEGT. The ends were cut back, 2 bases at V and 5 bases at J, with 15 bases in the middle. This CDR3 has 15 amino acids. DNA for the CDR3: TGTGCCAGCAGTGAATCCCTGAAGGGGGGGGAGACCCAGTACTTC. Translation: CASSESLKGGETQYF.

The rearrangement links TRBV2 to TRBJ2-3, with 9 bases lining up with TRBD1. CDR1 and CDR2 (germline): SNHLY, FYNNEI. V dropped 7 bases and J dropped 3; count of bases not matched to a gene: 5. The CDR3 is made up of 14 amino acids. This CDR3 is CASNSGTGTDTQYF. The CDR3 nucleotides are TGTGCCAGCAATTCCGGGACAGGGACAGATACGCAGTATTTT.

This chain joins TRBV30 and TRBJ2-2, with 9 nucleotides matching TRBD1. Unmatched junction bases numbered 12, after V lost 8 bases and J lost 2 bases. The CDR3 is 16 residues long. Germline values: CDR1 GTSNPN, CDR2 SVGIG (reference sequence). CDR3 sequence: CARQGGRHFNTGELFF. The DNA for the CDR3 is TGTGCCCGACAGGGGGGACGGCATTTCAACACCGGGGAGCTGTTTTTT.

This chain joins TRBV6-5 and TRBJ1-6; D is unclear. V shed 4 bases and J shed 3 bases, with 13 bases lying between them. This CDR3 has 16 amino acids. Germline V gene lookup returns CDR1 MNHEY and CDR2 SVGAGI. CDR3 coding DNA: TGTGCCAGCAGTTCCTCTGTGAGAATCTATAATTCACCCCTCCACTTT. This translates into CASSSSVRIYNSPLHF.

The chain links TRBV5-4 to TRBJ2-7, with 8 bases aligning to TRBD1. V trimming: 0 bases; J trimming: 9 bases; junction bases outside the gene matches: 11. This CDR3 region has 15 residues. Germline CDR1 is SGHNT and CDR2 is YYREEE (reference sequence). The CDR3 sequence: CASSLAGAGGAVQYF. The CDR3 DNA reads TGTGCCAGCAGCTTGGCGGGGGCAGGGGGCGCAGTGCAGTACTTC.

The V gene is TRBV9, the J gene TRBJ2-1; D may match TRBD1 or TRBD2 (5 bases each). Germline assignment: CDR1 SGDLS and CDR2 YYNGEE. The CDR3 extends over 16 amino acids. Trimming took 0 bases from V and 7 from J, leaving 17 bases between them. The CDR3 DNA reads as TGTGCCAGCAGCGTAGCAGGGACGGATGTATTAAATGAGCAGTTCTTC. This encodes CASSVAGTDVLNEQFF.

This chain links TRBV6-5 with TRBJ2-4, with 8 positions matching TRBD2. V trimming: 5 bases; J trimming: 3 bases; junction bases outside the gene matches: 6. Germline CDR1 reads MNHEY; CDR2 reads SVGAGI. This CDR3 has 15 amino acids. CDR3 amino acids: CASSGAGLGKNIQYF. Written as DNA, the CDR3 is TGTGCCAGCAGTGGGGCGGGACTAGGCAAAAACATTCAGTACTTC.

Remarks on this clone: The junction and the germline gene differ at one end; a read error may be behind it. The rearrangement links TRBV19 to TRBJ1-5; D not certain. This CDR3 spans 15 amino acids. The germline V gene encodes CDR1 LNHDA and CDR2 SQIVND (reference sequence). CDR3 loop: CASSVDGSQDQPQHF. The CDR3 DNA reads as TGTGCCAGTAGTGTAGATGGGAGTCAGGATCAGCCCCAGCATTTT. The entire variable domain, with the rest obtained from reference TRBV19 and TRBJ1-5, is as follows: DGGITQSPKYLFRKEGQNVTLSCEQNLNHDAMYWYRQDPGQGLRLIYYSQIVNDFQKGDIAEGYSVSREKKESFPLTVTSAQKNPTAFYLCASSVDGSQDQPQHFGDGTRLSIL.

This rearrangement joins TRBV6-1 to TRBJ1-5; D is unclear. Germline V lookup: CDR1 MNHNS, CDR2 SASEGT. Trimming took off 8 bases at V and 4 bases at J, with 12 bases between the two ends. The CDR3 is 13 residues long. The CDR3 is CASDPTDNQPQHF. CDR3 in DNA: TGTGCCAGCGATCCGACGGATAATCAGCCCCAGCATTTT.

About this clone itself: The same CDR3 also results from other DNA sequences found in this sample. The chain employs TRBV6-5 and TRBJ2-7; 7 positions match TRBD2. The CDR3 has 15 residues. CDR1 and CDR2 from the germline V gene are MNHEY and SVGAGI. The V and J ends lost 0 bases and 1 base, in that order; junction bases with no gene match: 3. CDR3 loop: CASSYSGAGSYEQYF. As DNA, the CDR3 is TGTGCCAGCAGTTACTCGGGAGCGGGGTCCTACGAGCAGTACTTC.

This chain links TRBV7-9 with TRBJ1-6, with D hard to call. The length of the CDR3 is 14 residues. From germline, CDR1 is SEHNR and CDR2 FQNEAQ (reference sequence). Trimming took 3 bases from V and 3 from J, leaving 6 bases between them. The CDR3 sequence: CASSLSGYNSPLHF. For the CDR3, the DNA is TGTGCCAGCAGCTTGAGCGGCTATAATTCACCCCTCCACTTT. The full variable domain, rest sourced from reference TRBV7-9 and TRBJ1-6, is DTGVSQNPRHKITKRGQNVTFRCDPISEHNRLYWYRQTLGQGPEFLTYFQNEAQLEKSRLLSDRFSAERPKGSFSTLEIQRTEQGDSAMYLCASSLSGYNSPLHFGNGTRLTVT.

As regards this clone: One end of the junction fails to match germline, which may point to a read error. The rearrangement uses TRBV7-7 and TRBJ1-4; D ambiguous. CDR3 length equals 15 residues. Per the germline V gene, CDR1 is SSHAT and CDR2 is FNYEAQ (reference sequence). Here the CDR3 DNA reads TGTGCTAGCAGCTTAGGTCCTATCCCGGGAGAAAAACTGTTTTTT. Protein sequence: CASSLGPIPGEKLFF.

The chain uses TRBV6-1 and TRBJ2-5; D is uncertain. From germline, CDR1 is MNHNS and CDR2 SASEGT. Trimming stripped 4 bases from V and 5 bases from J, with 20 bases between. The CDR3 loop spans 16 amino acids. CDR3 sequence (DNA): TGTGCCAGCAGTGCGAAAACACTGGGAAGGATGGAGACCCAGTACTTC. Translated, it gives CASSAKTLGRMETQYF.

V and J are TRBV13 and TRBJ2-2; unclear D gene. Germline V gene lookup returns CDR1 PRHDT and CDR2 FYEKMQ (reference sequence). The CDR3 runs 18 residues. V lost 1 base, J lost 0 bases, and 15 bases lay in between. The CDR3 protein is CASSLAGLGISNTGELFF. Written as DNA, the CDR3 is TGTGCCAGCAGCTTAGCCGGATTGGGGATTTCGAACACCGGGGAGCTGTTTTTT. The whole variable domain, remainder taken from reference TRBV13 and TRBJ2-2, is AAGVIQSPRHLIKEKRETATLKCYPIPRHDTVYWYQQGPGQDPQFLISFYEKMQSDKGSIPDRFSAQQFSDYHSELNMSSLELGDSALYFCASSLAGLGISNTGELFFGEGSRLTVL.

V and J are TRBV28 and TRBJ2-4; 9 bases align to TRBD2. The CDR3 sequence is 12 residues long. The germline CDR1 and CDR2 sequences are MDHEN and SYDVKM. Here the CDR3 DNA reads TGTGCGGCCGCGGGTAGCGGGGGTACTCAGTACTTC. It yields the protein CAAAGSGGTQYF. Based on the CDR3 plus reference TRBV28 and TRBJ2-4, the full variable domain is DVKVTQSSRYLVKRTGEKVFLECVQDMDHENMFWYRQDPGLGLRLIYFSYDVKMKEKGDIPEGYSVSREKKERFSLILESASTNQTSMYLCAAAGSGGTQYFGAGTRLSVL.

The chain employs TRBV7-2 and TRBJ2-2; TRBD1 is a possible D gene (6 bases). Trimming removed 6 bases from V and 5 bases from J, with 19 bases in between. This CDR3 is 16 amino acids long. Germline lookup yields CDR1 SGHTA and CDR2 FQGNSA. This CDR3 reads CASSHLPWGPTGELFF. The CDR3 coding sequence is TGTGCCAGCAGTCACCTCCCATGGGGGCCGACCGGGGAGCTGTTTTTT.

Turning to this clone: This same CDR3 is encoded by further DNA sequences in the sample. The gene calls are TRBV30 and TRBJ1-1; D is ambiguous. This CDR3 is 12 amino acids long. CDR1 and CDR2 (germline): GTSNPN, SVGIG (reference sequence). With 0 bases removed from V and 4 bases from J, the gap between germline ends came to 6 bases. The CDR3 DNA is TGTGCCTGGAGTGTCGGAGTCACTGAAGCTTTCTTT. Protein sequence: CAWSVGVTEAFF.

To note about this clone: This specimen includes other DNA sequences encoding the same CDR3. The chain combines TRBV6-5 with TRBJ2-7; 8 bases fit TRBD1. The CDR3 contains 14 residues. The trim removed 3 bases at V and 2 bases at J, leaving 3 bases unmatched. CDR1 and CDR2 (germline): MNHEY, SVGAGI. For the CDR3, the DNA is TGTGCCAGCAGTTATAGACAGGGGCCCTACGAGCAGTACTTC. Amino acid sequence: CASSYRQGPYEQYF.

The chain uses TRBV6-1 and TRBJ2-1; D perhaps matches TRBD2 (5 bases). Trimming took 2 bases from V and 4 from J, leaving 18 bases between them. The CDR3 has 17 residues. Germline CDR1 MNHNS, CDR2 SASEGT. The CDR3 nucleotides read TGTGCCAGCAGTGAATTGGAAGGTGGCGGGTATTACAATGAGCAGTTCTTC. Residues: CASSELEGGGYYNEQFF.

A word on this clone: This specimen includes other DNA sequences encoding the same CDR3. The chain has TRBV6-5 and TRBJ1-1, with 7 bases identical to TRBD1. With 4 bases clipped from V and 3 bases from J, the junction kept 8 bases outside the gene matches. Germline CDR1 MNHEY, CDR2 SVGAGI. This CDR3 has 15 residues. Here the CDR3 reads CASSSPGQGDTEAFF. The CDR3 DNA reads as TGTGCCAGCAGTTCCCCAGGGCAGGGGGACACTGAAGCTTTCTTT.

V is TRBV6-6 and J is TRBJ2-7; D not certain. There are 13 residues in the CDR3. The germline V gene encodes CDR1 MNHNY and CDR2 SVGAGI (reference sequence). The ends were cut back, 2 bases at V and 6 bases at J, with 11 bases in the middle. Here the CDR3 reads CASSYIGTGEQYF. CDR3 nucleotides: TGTGCCAGCAGTTACATTGGAACGGGCGAGCAGTACTTC.

The CDR3 sequence is CASSQESTSGSSTDTQYF. The CDR3 DNA follows: TGCGCCAGCAGCCAAGAGTCTACTAGCGGGAGTAGCACAGATACGCAGTATTTT. The chain is built from TRBV4-1 and TRBJ2-3; TRBD2 aligns across 11 bases. The length of the CDR3 is 18 residues. Germline V gene sequence: CDR1 MGHRA, CDR2 YSYEKL. V lost 0 bases, J lost 0 bases, and 5 bases stayed unmatched.

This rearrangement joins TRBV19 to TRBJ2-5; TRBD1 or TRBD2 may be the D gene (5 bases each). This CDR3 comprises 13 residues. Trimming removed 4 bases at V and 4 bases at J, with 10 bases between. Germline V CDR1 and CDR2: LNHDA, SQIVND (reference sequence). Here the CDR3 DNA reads TGTGCCAGTAGTAAGGGGAGTTTAGAGACCCAGTACTTC. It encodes CASSKGSLETQYF.